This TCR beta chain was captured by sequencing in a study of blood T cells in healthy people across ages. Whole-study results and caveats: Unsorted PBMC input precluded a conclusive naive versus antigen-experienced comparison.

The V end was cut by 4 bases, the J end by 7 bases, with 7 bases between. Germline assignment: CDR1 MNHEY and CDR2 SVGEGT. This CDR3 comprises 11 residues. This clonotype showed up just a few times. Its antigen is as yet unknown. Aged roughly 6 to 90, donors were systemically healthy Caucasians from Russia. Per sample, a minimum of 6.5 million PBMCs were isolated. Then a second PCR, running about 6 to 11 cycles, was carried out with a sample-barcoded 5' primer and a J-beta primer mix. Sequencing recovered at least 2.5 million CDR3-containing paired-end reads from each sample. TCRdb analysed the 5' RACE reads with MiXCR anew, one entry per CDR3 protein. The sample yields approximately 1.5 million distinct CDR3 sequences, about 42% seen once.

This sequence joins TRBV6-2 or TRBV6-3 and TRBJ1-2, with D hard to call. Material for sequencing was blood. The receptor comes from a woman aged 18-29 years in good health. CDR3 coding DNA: TGTGCCAGCAGTTCTTATTTTGGCTACACCTTC. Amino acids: CASSSYFGYTF.